This TCR beta chain was identified in a study of T cells in Graves' hyperthyroidism and ophthalmopathy. Study conclusions and caveats: Most clonotypes expanded in the thyroid (above 0.001) were also present in blood.

This clonotype has a handful of counts. Its cognate antigen is unknown. RNA transcripts gave rise to amplified TCR beta CDR3 regions. Carried out on the TCR CDR3, a first-round RT-PCR used the HTBI primer set. Each CDR3 protein is one row after TCRdb ran MiXCR on the multiplex PCR reads. The sample shows hundreds of thousands of distinct CDR3 sequences, about 15% of them seen only once. CDR3 length: 16 amino acids. Germline assignment: CDR1 SGHTA and CDR2 FQGNSA. The V end was cut by 1 base, the J end by 0 bases, with 7 bases between. At least 3 on the Clinical Activity Score was recorded for ophthalmopathy patients, who also had NOSPECS grade at least 4 and duration under 3 months.

Input material: blood. The TCR originated in a woman in her 50s with Graves' ophthalmopathy. The rearrangement joins TRBV7-2 to TRBJ1-6, with no clear D. CDR3 loop: CASSLVLSSYNSPLHF. CDR3 bases: TGTGCCAGCAGCTTAGTTCTGAGCTCCTATAATTCACCCCTCCACTTT.